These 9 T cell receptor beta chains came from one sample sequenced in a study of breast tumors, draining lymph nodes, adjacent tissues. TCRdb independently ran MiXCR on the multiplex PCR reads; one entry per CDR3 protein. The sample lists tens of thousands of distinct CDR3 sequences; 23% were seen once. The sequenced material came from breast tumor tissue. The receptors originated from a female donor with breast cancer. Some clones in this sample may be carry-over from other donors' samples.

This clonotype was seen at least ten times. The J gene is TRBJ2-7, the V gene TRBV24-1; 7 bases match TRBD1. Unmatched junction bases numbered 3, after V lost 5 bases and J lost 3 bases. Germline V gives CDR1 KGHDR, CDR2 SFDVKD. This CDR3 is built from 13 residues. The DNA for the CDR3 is TGTGCCACCAGTGGGGGACAGTTCTACGAGCAGTACTTC. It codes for CATSGGQFYEQYF.

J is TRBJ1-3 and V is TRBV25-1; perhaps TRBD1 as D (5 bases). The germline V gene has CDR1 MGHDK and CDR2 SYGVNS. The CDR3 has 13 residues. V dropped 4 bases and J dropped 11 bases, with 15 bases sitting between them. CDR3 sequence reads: CASSGTILIAIYF. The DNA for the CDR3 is TGTGCCAGCAGTGGGACAATCCTGATCGCCATATATTTT.

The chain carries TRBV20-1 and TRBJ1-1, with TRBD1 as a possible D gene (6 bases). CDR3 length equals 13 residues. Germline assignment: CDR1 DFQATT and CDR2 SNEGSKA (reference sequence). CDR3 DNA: TGCAGGGGGGCCTCGGGGGGGAACACTGAAGCTTTCTTT. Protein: CRGASGGNTEAFF.

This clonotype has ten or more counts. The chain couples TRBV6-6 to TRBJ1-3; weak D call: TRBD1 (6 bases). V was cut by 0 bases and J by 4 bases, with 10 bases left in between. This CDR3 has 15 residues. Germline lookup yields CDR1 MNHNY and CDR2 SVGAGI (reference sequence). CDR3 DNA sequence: TGTGCCAGCAGTTACTCAGAACAGGGCGGAAACACCATATATTTT. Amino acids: CASSYSEQGGNTIYF.

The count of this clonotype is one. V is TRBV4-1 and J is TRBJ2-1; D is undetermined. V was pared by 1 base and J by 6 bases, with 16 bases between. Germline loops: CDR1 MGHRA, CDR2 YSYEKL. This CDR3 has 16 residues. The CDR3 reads CASSQGALGVGNEQFF. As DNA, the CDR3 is TGCGCCAGCAGCCAAGGGGCCCTCGGAGTCGGCAATGAGCAGTTCTTC.

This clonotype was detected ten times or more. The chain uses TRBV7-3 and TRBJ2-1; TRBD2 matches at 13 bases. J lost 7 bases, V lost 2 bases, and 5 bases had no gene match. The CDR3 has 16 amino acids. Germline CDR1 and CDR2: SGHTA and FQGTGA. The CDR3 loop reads CASSLGRGLAGNEQFF. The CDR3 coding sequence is TGTGCCAGCAGCTTAGGTCGGGGACTAGCGGGGAATGAGCAGTTCTTC.

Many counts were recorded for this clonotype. The DNA for the CDR3 is TGTGCCAGCAGTTTTGGCCCCGGGGTGAGCGGGAGTGCAGATACGCAGTATTTT. Residues: CASSFGPGVSGSADTQYF. The chain links TRBV12-3 or TRBV12-4 to TRBJ2-3, with 8 nucleotides matching TRBD2. J gave up 4 bases and V 3 bases, and 15 bases lay outside the gene matches. This CDR3 has 18 residues.

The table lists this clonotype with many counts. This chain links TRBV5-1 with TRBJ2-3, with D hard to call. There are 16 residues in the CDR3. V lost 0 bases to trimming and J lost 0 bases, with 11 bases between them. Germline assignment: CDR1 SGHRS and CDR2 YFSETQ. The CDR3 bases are TGCGCCAGCAGCTTGGAGGGCAGATCTAGCACAGATACGCAGTATTTT. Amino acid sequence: CASSLEGRSSTDTQYF.

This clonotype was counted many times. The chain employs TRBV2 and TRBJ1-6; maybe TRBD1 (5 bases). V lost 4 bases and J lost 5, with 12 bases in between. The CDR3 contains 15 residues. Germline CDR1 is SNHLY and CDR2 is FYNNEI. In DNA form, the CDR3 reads TGTGCCAGCAGTGGGACGACAGCACATAATTCACCCCTCCACTTT. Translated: CASSGTTAHNSPLHF.